This passage covers 18 T cell receptor beta chains from one sample sequenced in a study of regulatory T cells in long-lasting Graves disease (dated by TCRdb to the early 2020s). Library creation used multiplex PCR. TCRdb shows the sequencer as Illumina HiSeq 4000. iRepertoire HTBI primers and Arm-PCR amplification of CDR3 regions were used to construct TCR beta libraries. TCRdb trimmed the raw reads at Q25, called clones with MiXCR and kept productive beta chains. Each entry merges the rows of one CDR3 protein and shows their most common DNA and genes. The sample contains 310,000 or so distinct CDR3 sequences, roughly a fifth of them found a single time. About 56% of the sample comes from the top ten. The intended sense of this specimen's time point label: persistent/refractory GD, antithyroid drugs over 5 years with positive TRAb. For both TCR sequencing and RNA sequencing, RNA was extracted from PBMCs in TRIzol.

Source: peripheral blood mononuclear cells (PBMCs), taken when the disease was refractory, from a patient treated with antithyroid drugs. These receptors came from a female donor with Graves disease.

The chain uses TRBV29-1 and TRBJ2-5; 10 bases agree with TRBD2. In germline, CDR1 is SQVTM, CDR2 ANQGSEA. J gave up 5 bases and V 4 bases, and 10 bases lay outside the gene matches. This CDR3 is 15 amino acids long. The CDR3 spells CSVADGSGRGETQYF. CDR3 nucleotide sequence: TGCAGCGTTGCCGATGGGAGCGGGAGGGGGGAGACCCAGTACTTC.

This clonotype was recorded at least ten times. The chain joins TRBV28 to TRBJ1-2, with D unresolved. V was pared by 5 bases and J by 6 bases, with 7 bases between. The germline gives CDR1 MDHEN, CDR2 SYDVKM. This CDR3 has 11 amino acids. The CDR3 region has the DNA TGTGCCAGCAGTACCACTCATGGCTACACCTTC. It translates to CASSTTHGYTF.

This clonotype came up a few times. The J gene is TRBJ1-1, the V gene TRBV6-1; D uncertain. The V gene's germline CDR1 is MNHNS and CDR2 SASEGT. This CDR3 contains 11 residues. Trimming took off 8 bases at V and 4 bases at J, with 8 bases between the two ends. The DNA of the CDR3 is TGTGCCAGCTGGATCGGCACTGAAGCTTTCTTT. Translating gives CASWIGTEAFF.

This clonotype was picked up a small number of times. This chain links TRBV10-2 with TRBJ1-6; tentative D call: TRBD1 (5 bases). This CDR3 spans 14 amino acids. V lost 4 bases and J 6 bases, leaving 10 bases between the germline ends. CDR1 WSHSY and CDR2 SAAADI come from the germline V gene. The CDR3 region has the DNA TGCGCCAGCAGTGTGGGGGAAATTAATTCACCCCTCCACTTT. Its protein product is CASSVGEINSPLHF.

This clonotype occurred many times. CDR3 region: CASSDGPSNQPQHF. The CDR3 DNA follows: TGTGCCAGCAGCGACGGTCCTAGCAATCAGCCCCAGCATTTT. This chain links TRBV6-1 with TRBJ1-5; unclear D gene. Germline V gives CDR1 MNHNS, CDR2 SASEGT. The V end lost 6 bases, the J end lost 0 bases, and 9 bases lay between the germline ends. The CDR3 has 14 amino acids.

In its sample, this clonotype was seen many times. This chain joins TRBV11-2 and TRBJ1-6, with 7 nucleotides matching TRBD1. V was clipped by 5 bases and J by 5 bases; unmatched bases: 3. The CDR3 extends over 14 amino acids. Germline CDR1 and CDR2: SGHAT and FQNNGV. The CDR3 nucleotides read TGTGCCAGCAGCCTCGACAGGGATAATTCACCCCTCCACTTT. Translated: CASSLDRDNSPLHF.

This clonotype was detected ten times or more. The J gene is TRBJ1-1, the V gene TRBV2; 8 positions agree with TRBD1. The trim removed 10 bases at V and 4 bases at J, leaving 2 bases unmatched. In germline, CDR1 is SNHLY, CDR2 FYNNEI. The CDR3 sequence is 11 residues long. This chain's CDR3 is CATTGGTEAFF. The CDR3 coding sequence is TGTGCCACAACAGGGGGCACTGAAGCTTTCTTT. Together with reference TRBV2 and TRBJ1-1, the CDR3 gives the full variable domain: EPEVTQTPSHQVTQMGQEVILRCVPISNHLYFYWYRQILGQKVEFLVSFYNNEISEKSEIFDDQFSVERPDGSNFTLKIRSTKLEDSAMYFCATTGGTEAFFGQGTRLTVV.

Many counts were recorded for this clonotype. The chain employs TRBV3-1 and TRBJ2-7; 11 bases align to TRBD2. Looked up from germline, CDR1 is LGHDT and CDR2 is YNNKEL (reference sequence). The CDR3 sequence is 15 residues long. Trimming took 5 bases from V and 2 from J; bases not matched to a gene: 5. CDR3 nucleotide sequence: TGTGCCAGCAGCGTTACTAGCGGGGGTACCTACGAGCAGTACTTC. This codes for CASSVTSGGTYEQYF.

This clonotype has a handful of counts. V is TRBV19 and J is TRBJ2-5; D possibly corresponds to TRBD2 (5 bases). In germline, CDR1 is LNHDA, CDR2 SQIVND (reference sequence). The CDR3 totals 17 residues. V was trimmed by 1 base and J by 3 bases, leaving 18 bases between them. CDR3 loop: CASSIVGFRGSEETQYF. DNA of the CDR3: TGTGCCAGTAGTATAGTGGGTTTCCGGGGTTCGGAAGAGACCCAGTACTTC.

The chain recombines TRBV4-2 with TRBJ2-2; the D is unclear. The CDR3 is 15 residues long. The V and J ends lost 0 bases and 5 bases respectively, with 10 bases between them. Germline-derived CDR1 and CDR2 are LGHNA and YNFKEQ. The CDR3 here is CASSQDSFETGELFF. CDR3 nucleotides: TGTGCCAGCAGCCAAGACTCCTTCGAGACCGGGGAGCTGTTTTTT.

This clonotype has ten or more counts. This chain uses TRBV12-3 or TRBV12-4 with TRBJ1-1; the D gene is possibly TRBD1 (6 bases). Trimming shortened V by 6 bases and J by 12 bases, and 20 bases separated the two germline ends. The CDR3 is 13 amino acids. The CDR3 DNA follows: TGTGCCAGCAGCCGACGGGGGCAGGGAAAACCTTTCTTT. Translating gives CASSRRGQGKPFF.

This clonotype was counted between two and nine times. CDR3: CASSYGQGSDTQYF. The DNA for the CDR3 is TGTGCCAGCAGTTACGGACAGGGGTCAGATACGCAGTATTTT. The chain couples TRBV7-2 to TRBJ2-3; 9 positions match TRBD1. V shed 6 bases and J 4 bases; nucleotides not matched to a gene: 5. CDR1 and CDR2 from the germline V gene are SGHTA and FQGNSA. The CDR3 has 14 amino acids. Complete variable domain (other parts from reference TRBV7-2 and TRBJ2-3): GAGVSQSPSNKVTEKGKDVELRCDPISGHTALYWYRQSLGQGLEFLIYFQGNSAPDKSGLPSDRFSAERTGGSVSTLTIQRTQQEDSAVYLCASSYGQGSDTQYFGPGTRLTVL.

This clonotype was seen ten or more times. V and J are TRBV7-9 and TRBJ2-5; 8 nucleotides line up with TRBD1. The CDR3 loop spans 13 amino acids. Per germline, CDR1 SEHNR and CDR2 FQNEAQ (reference sequence). With 8 bases clipped from V and 2 bases from J, the junction kept 4 bases outside the gene matches. The CDR3 DNA is TGTGCCAGCGGCCGACAGGGGCAAGAGACCCAGTACTTC. Its translation: CASGRQGQETQYF.

The V gene is TRBV3-1, the J gene TRBJ1-1; D is possibly TRBD1 (6 bases). Germline lookup yields CDR1 LGHDT and CDR2 YNNKEL (reference sequence). This CDR3 contains 13 residues. V was pared by 3 bases and J by 6 bases, with 11 bases between. The CDR3 DNA follows: TGTGCCAGCAGCCAGGGGGGGGCCCCTGAAGCTTTCTTT. This codes for CASSQGGAPEAFF. Variable domain in full (rest from reference TRBV3-1 and TRBJ1-1): DTAVSQTPKYLVTQMGNDKSIKCEQNLGHDTMYWYKQDSKKFLKIMFSYNNKELIINETVPNRFSPKSPDKAHLNLHINSLELGDSAVYFCASSQGGAPEAFFGQGTRLTVV.

In its sample, this clonotype was seen a few times. The chain recombines TRBV7-6 with TRBJ1-4; 9 bases align to TRBD1. CDR1 is SGHVS, CDR2 FNYEAQ, per germline. CDR3 length: 17 residues. V trimming: 2 bases; J trimming: 5 bases; junction bases outside the gene matches: 9. The CDR3 here is CASSLPGPGQGNEKLFF. DNA of the CDR3: TGTGCCAGCAGCTTACCTGGACCGGGACAGGGCAATGAAAAACTGTTTTTT.

Many counts were recorded for this clonotype. CDR3 protein: CASSPPSGSGANVLTF. The CDR3 DNA follows: TGTGCCAGCTCACCACCGTCTGGCTCTGGGGCCAACGTCCTGACTTTC. The chain combines TRBV18 with TRBJ2-6; D ambiguous. This CDR3 has 16 amino acids. Per the germline V gene, CDR1 is KGHSH and CDR2 is LQKENI. V lost 0 bases, J lost 0 bases, and 6 bases lay in between.

This clonotype turned up a few times. The chain is built from TRBV5-1 and TRBJ1-1; tentative D call: TRBD1 (6 bases). The CDR3 consists of 13 residues. Germline values: CDR1 SGHRS, CDR2 YFSETQ. The germline V and J ends were trimmed by 4 bases and 8 bases, with 15 bases remaining between them. The CDR3 loop is CASSLTGDREAFF. CDR3 coding DNA: TGCGCCAGCAGCCTGACAGGAGACCGCGAAGCTTTCTTT.

V and J are TRBV29-1 and TRBJ2-7; 8 nucleotides line up with TRBD2. CDR1 is SQVTM and CDR2 is ANQGSEA in the germline V gene. The CDR3 is 13 residues long. The DNA for the CDR3 is TGCCCCATCCGTACCGGGGGGGAATACGAGCAGTACTTC. It translates to CPIRTGGEYEQYF.